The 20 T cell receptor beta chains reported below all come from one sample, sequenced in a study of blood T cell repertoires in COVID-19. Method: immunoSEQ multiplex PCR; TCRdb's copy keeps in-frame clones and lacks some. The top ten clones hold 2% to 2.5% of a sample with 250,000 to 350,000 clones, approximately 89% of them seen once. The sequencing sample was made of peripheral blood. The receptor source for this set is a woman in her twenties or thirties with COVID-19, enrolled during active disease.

The CDR3 loop is CASSQRQGAGEQYF. The CDR3 DNA reads TGTGCCAGCAGCCAACGGCAGGGGGCGGGTGAGCAGTACTTC. V is TRBV3-1 (or the pseudogene TRBV3-2) and J is TRBJ2-7, with 8 positions matching TRBD1. There are 14 residues in the CDR3. V was pared by 2 bases and J by 7 bases, with 7 bases of the junction left unmatched. CDR1 is LGHDT and CDR2 is YNNKEL in the germline V gene (reference sequence).

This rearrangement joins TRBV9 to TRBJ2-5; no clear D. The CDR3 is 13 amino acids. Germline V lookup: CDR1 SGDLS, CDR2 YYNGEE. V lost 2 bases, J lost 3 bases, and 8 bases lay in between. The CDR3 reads CASSVSHKETQYF. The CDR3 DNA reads TGTGCCAGCAGCGTTAGCCACAAAGAGACCCAGTACTTC.

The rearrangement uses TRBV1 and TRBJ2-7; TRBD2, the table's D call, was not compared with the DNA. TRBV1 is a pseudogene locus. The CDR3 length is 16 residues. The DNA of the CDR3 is TGCACCAGCAGCCAAGACCGGACTAGCGGATCCTACGAGCAGTACTTC. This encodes CTSSQDRTSGSYEQYF.

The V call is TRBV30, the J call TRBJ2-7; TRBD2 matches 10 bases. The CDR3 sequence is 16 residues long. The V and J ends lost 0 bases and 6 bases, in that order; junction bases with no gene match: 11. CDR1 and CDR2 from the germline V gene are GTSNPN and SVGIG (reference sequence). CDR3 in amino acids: CAWSVSLAGGGVEQYF. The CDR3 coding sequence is TGTGCCTGGAGTGTATCATTAGCGGGAGGAGGGGTCGAGCAGTACTTC.

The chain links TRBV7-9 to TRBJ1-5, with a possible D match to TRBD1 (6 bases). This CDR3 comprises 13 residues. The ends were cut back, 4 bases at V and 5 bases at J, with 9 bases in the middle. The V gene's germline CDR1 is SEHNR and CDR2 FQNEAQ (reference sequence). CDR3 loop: CASSWAGDQPQHF. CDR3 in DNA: TGTGCCAGCAGCTGGGCAGGGGATCAGCCCCAGCATTTT.

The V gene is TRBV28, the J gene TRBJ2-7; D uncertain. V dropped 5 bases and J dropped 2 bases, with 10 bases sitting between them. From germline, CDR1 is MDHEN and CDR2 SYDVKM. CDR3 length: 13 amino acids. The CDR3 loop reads CASSPHVPYEQYF. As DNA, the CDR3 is TGTGCCAGCAGTCCACATGTTCCCTACGAGCAGTACTTC.

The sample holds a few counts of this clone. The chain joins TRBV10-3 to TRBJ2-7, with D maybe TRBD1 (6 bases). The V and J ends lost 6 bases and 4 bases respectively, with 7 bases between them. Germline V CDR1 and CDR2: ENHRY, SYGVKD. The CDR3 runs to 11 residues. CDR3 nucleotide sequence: TGTGCCATCAGCACAGGGTACGAGCAGTACTTC. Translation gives CAISTGYEQYF.

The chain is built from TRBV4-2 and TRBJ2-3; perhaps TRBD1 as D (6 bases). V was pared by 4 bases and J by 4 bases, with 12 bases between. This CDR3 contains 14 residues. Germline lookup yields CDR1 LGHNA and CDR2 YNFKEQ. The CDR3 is CASSPSYRADTQYF. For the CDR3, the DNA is TGTGCCAGCAGCCCATCCTACAGGGCAGATACGCAGTATTTT.

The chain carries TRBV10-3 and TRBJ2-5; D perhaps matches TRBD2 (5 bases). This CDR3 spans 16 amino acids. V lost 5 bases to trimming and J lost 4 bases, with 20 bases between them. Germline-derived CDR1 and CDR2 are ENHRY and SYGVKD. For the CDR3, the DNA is TGTGCCATCAGTAGCTCAGGAAGCGGTAATCTAGAGACCCAGTACTTC. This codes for CAISSSGSGNLETQYF.

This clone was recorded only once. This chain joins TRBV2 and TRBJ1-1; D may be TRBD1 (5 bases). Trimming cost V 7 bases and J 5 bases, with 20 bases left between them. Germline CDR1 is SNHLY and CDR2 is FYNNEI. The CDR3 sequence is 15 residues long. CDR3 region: CASMKDIPEGTEAFF. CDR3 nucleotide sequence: TGTGCCAGCATGAAGGATATTCCGGAGGGGACTGAAGCTTTCTTT.

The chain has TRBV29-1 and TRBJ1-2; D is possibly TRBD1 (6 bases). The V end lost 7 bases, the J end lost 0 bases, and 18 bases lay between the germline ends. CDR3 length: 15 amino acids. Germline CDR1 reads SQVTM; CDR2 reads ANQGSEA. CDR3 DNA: TGCAGCGCTAATTCCGTCGAGGGGGCTAACTATGGCTACACCTTC. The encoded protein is CSANSVEGANYGYTF.

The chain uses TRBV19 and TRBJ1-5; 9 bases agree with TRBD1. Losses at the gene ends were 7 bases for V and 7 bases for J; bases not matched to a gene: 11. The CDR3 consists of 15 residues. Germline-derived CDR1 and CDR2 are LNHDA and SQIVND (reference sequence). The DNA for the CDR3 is TGTGCCAGTACCCCTTCCGGGACAGGGCCCCAGCCCCAGCATTTT. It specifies CASTPSGTGPQPQHF.

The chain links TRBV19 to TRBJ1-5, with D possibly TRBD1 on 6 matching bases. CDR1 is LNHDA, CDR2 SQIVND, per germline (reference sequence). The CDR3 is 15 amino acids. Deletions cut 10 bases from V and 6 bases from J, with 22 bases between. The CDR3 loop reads CATSDSQKRGQPQHF. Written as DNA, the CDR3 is TGTGCCACCTCGGACAGCCAAAAGAGAGGTCAGCCCCAGCATTTT.

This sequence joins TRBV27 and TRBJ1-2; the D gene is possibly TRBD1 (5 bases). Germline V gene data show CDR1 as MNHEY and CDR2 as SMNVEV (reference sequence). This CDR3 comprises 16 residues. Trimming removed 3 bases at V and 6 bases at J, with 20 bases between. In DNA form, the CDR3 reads TGTGCCAGCAGTTTCGGGGGTCGGAACGGGCCGAATGGCTACACCTTC. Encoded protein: CASSFGGRNGPNGYTF.

DNA of the CDR3: TGTGCCAGCAGTGACTCCCCGGGGACTGAAGCTTTCTTT. This encodes CASSDSPGTEAFF. The chain joins TRBV6-4 to TRBJ1-1; D unclear. Deletions cut 0 bases from V and 5 bases from J, with 7 bases between. CDR1 and CDR2 from the germline V gene are MRHNA and SNTAGT. The CDR3 runs 13 residues.

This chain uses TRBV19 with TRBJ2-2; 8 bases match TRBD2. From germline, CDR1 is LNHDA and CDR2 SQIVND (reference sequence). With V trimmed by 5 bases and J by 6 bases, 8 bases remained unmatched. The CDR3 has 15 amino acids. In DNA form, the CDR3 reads TGTGCCAGTAGTCCGGCTAGCGGGTACTCCGGGGAGCTGTTTTTT. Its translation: CASSPASGYSGELFF.

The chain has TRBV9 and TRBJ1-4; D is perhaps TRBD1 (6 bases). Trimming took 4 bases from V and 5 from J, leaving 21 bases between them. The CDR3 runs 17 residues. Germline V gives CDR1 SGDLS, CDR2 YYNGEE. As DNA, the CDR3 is TGTGCCAGCAGCCGCGGCCCCCGGGACACAGTAAATGAAAAACTGTTTTTT. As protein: CASSRGPRDTVNEKLFF. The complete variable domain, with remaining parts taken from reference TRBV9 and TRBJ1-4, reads DSGVTQTPKHLITATGQRVTLRCSPRSGDLSVYWYQQSLDQGLQFLIQYYNGEERAKGNILERFSAQQFPDLHSELNLSSLELGDSALYFCASSRGPRDTVNEKLFFGSGTQLSVL.

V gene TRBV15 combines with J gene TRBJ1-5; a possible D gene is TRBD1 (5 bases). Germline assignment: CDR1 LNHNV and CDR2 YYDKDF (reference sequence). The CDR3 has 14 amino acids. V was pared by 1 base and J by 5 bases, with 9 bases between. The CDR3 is CATSRAAGYQPQHF. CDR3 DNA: TGTGCCACCAGCAGAGCGGCAGGGTATCAGCCCCAGCATTTT.

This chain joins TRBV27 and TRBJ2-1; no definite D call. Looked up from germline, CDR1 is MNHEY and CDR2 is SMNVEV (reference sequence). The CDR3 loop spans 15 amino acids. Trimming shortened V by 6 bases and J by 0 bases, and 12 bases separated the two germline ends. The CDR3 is CASRLSTSSYNEQFF. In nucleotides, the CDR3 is TGTGCCAGCAGACTGTCGACAAGCTCCTACAATGAGCAGTTCTTC.

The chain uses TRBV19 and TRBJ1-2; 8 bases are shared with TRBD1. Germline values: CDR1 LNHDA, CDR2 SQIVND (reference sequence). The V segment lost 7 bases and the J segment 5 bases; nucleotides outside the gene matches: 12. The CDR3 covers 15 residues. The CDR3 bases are TGTGCCAGTACCCCCCAGGGGGCTGCCAGATATGGCTACACCTTC. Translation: CASTPQGAARYGYTF.